The following is a TCR beta chain sequence with its context. Only in-frame clones appear in the TCRdb table, and some are missing; sequencing was by immunoSEQ multiplex PCR. The data contain tens of thousands of clones, 85% to 90% of them singletons. The data stem from a study of technical replicates of blood from a few donors. This CDR3 region has 14 residues. Trimming shortened V by 2 bases and J by 1 base, and 9 bases separated the two germline ends. The germline V gene encodes CDR1 GTSNPN and CDR2 SVGIG (reference sequence). The source of this sequence is a human donor in good health. Some clones in this sample may be carry-over from other donors' samples. The genes are TRBV30 and TRBJ1-3; tentative D call: TRBD1 (5 bases). The sequenced sample was PBMCs. The CDR3: CAWSLGGSGNTIYF. CDR3 sequence (DNA): TGTGCCTGGAGTCTGGGGGGGTCTGGAAACACCATATATTTT.